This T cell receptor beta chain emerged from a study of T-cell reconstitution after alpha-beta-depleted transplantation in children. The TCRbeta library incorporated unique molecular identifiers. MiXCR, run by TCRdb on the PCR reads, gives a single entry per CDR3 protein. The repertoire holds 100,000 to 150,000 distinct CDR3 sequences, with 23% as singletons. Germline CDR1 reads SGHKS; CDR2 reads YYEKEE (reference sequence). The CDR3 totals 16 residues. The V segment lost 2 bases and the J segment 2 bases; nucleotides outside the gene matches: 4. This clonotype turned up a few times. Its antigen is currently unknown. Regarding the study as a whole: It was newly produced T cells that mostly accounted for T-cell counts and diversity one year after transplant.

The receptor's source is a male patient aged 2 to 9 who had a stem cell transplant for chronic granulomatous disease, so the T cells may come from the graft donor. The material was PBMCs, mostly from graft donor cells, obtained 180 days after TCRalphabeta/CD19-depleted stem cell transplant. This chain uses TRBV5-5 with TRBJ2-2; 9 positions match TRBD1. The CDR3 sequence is CASSFRDRVNTGELFF. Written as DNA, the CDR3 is TGTGCCAGCAGCTTCCGGGACAGGGTTAACACCGGGGAGCTGTTTTTT. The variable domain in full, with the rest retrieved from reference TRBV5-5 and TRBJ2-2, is DAGVTQSPTHLIKTRGQQVTLRCSPISGHKSVSWYQQVLGQGPQFIFQYYEKEERGRGNFPDRFSARQFPNYSSELNVNALLLGDSALYLCASSFRDRVNTGELFFGEGSRLTVL.